The following is a TCR beta chain sequence with its context. The antigen is not known. The primer mix had 60 Vbeta and 13 Jbeta primers. Profiled with immunoSEQ multiplex PCR; TCRdb holds only in-frame clones, not every one. The repertoire consists of roughly 150,000 clones, with 82% occurring once and the leading ten covering about 2.3%. These data come from a study of cytomegalovirus exposure and HLA in healthy donors. Broader study findings: Donor immune exposure was known only as CMV serostatus.

Looked up from germline, CDR1 is DFQATT and CDR2 is SNEGSKA (reference sequence). The CDR3 spans 11 residues. The V segment lost 6 bases and the J segment 1 base; nucleotides outside the gene matches: 0. The origin of this receptor is a male donor in good health and CMV-seronegative. Sequencing input: PBMCs. The V call is TRBV20-1, the J call TRBJ2-7, with 7 bases identical to TRBD2. CDR3 in DNA: TGCAGTGCCGGGGGGTCCTACGAGCAGTACTTC. Translation: CSAGGSYEQYF.